The 9 T cell receptor beta chains below come from one sample, sequenced in a study of a mutant IDH1 vaccine in newly diagnosed glioma (dated by TCRdb to the early 2020s). Read against the paper, the sample's time point label means: week 35, safety follow-up. Each vaccine dose, consisting of 300 ug of a 20-mer mutant IDH1 peptide in Montanide, was administered subcutaneously with topical imiquimod. Their cognate antigens are unknown. Library preparation employed the immunoSEQ multiplex PCR assay. TCRdb obtained this table from immuneACCESS and retained in-frame rearrangements with V and J assigned. These tables miss some clones; where compared with another copy, unresolved V genes account for less than half of the shortfall, and the remainder is unexplained. The sample profile shows about 32,000 clones; around three quarters of them were found once. The top ten clones comprise about a tenth of the sample.

The sequenced sample was PBMCs, obtained from a glioma patient whose treatment included an IDH1 peptide vaccine. Receptors originate from a woman in her 30s with glioma. Some clones in this sample may be carry-over from other donors' samples.

This rearrangement joins TRBV27 to TRBJ2-6; a possible D gene is TRBD1 (6 bases). Germline V lookup: CDR1 MNHEY, CDR2 SMNVEV (reference sequence). Between the trimmed V and J ends, which lost 5 bases and 4 bases, there was a span of 12 bases. The CDR3 length is 15 residues. The CDR3 bases are TGTGCCAGCAGTCCACAGGGAAAGGGGGCCAACGTCCTGACTTTC. This translates into CASSPQGKGANVLTF. The complete variable domain, with remaining parts taken from reference TRBV27 and TRBJ2-6, reads EAQVTQNPRYLITVTGKKLTVTCSQNMNHEYMSWYRQDPGLGLRQIYYSMNVEVTDKGDVPEGYKVSRKEKRNFPLILESPSPNQTSLYFCASSPQGKGANVLTFGAGSRLTVL.

This sequence joins TRBV28 and TRBJ2-4; D uncertain. The CDR3 extends over 15 amino acids. Per the germline V gene, CDR1 is MDHEN and CDR2 is SYDVKM. V shed 3 bases and J shed 2 bases, with 11 bases lying between them. For the CDR3, the DNA is TGTGCCAGCAGTTTTTGGGTCGGAACCAAAAACATTCAGTACTTC. Amino acids: CASSFWVGTKNIQYF.

The chain carries TRBV5-4 and TRBJ2-4; D not certain. CDR1 SGHNT and CDR2 YYREEE come from the germline V gene (reference sequence). The CDR3 length is 12 residues. Trimming left V 7 bases short and J 0 bases short, with 5 bases between. The CDR3 here is CASGLAKNIQYF. In nucleotides, the CDR3 is TGTGCCAGCGGGTTAGCCAAAAACATTCAGTACTTC.

The V gene is TRBV2, the J gene TRBJ2-5; a possible D gene is TRBD1 (6 bases). The CDR3 covers 14 residues. CDR1 and CDR2 from the germline V gene are SNHLY and FYNNEI. V was shortened by 7 bases and J by 2 bases, with 14 bases between the two germline ends. For the CDR3, the DNA is TGTGCCAGCAACCTAGGGGGACGGCAAGAGACCCAGTACTTC. This codes for CASNLGGRQETQYF. The full variable domain, rest sourced from reference TRBV2 and TRBJ2-5, is EPEVTQTPSHQVTQMGQEVILRCVPISNHLYFYWYRQILGQKVEFLVSFYNNEISEKSEIFDDQFSVERPDGSNFTLKIRSTKLEDSAMYFCASNLGGRQETQYFGPGTRLLVL.

This clone was recorded only once. The chain employs TRBV28 and TRBJ1-2; 7 bases line up with TRBD1. The J segment lost 2 bases and the V segment lost 4 bases, leaving 7 bases of the junction unmatched. Looked up from germline, CDR1 is MDHEN and CDR2 is SYDVKM. The CDR3 covers 15 residues. This chain's CDR3 is CASSSLDRVNYGYTF. DNA of the CDR3: TGTGCCAGCAGTTCCTTAGACAGGGTAAACTATGGCTACACCTTC.

The chain links TRBV5-4 to TRBJ2-3, with unresolved D. The CDR3 runs to 15 residues. Trimming pared 0 bases from V and 1 base from J, leaving 9 bases between. Germline V gene data show CDR1 as SGHNT and CDR2 as YYREEE (reference sequence). The CDR3 region is CASSLEPAGTDTQYF. In DNA form, the CDR3 reads TGTGCCAGCAGCTTGGAGCCGGCGGGCACAGATACGCAGTATTTT. Based on the CDR3 plus reference TRBV5-4 and TRBJ2-3, the full variable domain is ETGVTQSPTHLIKTRGQQVTLRCSSQSGHNTVSWYQQALGQGPQFIFQYYREEENGRGNFPPRFSGLQFPNYSSELNVNALELDDSALYLCASSLEPAGTDTQYFGPGTRLTVL.

The gene calls are TRBV19 and TRBJ1-1; D is ambiguous. V dropped 7 bases and J dropped 3 bases, with 15 bases sitting between them. This CDR3 has 14 amino acids. Germline loops: CDR1 LNHDA, CDR2 SQIVND (reference sequence). DNA for the CDR3: TGTGCCAGTACCGGAGGTAGAGGGCACACTGAAGCTTTCTTT. Translation gives CASTGGRGHTEAFF.

This clone has more than one count but fewer than ten. This chain connects TRBV6-5 to TRBJ1-1; TRBD1 matches 7 bases. The J segment lost 2 bases and the V segment lost 4 bases, leaving 4 bases of the junction unmatched. Germline V gene lookup returns CDR1 MNHEY and CDR2 SVGAGI. The CDR3 extends over 14 amino acids. CDR3 sequence (DNA): TGTGCCAGCAGTTCCGGGACAGTAAACACTGAAGCTTTCTTT. Translation: CASSSGTVNTEAFF.

The chain employs TRBV2 and TRBJ1-5; 12 bases line up with TRBD1. This CDR3 comprises 15 residues. Germline CDR1 reads SNHLY; CDR2 reads FYNNEI. V dropped 6 bases and J dropped 5; count of bases not matched to a gene: 5. DNA of the CDR3: TGTGCCAGCAGATCCGGGACAGGGGGCTATCAGCCCCAGCATTTT. Protein: CASRSGTGGYQPQHF.